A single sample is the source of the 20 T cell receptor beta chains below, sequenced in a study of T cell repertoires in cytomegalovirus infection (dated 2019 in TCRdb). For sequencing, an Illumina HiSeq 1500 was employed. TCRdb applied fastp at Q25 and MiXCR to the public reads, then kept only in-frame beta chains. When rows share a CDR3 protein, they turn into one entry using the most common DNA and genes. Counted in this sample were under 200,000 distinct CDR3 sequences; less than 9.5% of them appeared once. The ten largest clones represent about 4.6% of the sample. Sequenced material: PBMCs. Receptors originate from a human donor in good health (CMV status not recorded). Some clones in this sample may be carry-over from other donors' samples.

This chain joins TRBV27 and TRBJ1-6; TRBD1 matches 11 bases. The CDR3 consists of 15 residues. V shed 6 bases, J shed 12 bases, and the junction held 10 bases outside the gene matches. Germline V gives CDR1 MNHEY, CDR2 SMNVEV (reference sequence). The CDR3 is CASSITGTGGGPLHF. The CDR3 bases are TGTGCCAGCAGCATAACCGGGACAGGGGGGGGACCCCTCCACTTT.

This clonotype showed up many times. CDR3 in amino acids: CASSLGQGFYEQYF. The CDR3 DNA reads TGTGCCAGCAGCTTAGGCCAGGGTTTCTACGAGCAGTACTTC. The chain has TRBV11-2 and TRBJ2-7; D is perhaps TRBD1 (5 bases). Germline CDR1 reads SGHAT; CDR2 reads FQNNGV. The germline V and J ends were trimmed by 1 base and 3 bases, with 10 bases remaining between them. This CDR3 contains 14 residues.

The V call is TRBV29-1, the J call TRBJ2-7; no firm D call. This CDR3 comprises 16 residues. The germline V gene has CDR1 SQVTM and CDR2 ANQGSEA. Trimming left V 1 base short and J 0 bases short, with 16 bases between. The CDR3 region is CSVEGVLGLSSYEQYF. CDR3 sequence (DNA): TGCAGCGTTGAAGGAGTGCTCGGGCTCAGCTCCTACGAGCAGTACTTC.

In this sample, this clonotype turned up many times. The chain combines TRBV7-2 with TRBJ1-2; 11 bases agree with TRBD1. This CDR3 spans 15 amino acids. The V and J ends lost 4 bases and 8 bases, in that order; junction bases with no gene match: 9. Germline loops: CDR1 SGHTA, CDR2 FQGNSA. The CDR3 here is CASSSSGQGAGGYTF. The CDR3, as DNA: TGTGCCAGCAGCTCTTCCGGACAGGGGGCTGGCGGCTACACCTTC.

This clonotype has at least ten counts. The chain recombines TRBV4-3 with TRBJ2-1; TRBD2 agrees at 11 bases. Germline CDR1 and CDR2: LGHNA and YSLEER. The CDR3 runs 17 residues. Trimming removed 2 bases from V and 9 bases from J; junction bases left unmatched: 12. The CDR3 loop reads CASSQLLAGGRAPEQFF. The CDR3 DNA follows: TGCGCCAGCAGCCAACTCTTAGCGGGAGGGCGGGCACCTGAGCAGTTCTTC.

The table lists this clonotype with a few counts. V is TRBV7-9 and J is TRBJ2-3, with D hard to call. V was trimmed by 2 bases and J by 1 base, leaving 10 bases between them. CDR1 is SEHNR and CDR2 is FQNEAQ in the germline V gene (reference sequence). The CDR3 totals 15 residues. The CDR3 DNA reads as TGTGCCAGCAGCTTAAACGGCGGAGGCACAGATACGCAGTATTTT. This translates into CASSLNGGGTDTQYF.

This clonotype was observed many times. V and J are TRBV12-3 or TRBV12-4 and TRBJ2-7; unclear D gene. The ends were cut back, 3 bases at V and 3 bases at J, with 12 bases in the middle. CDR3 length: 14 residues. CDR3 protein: CASSFRHPGYEQYF. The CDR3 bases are TGTGCCAGCAGTTTTCGGCACCCCGGCTACGAGCAGTACTTC.

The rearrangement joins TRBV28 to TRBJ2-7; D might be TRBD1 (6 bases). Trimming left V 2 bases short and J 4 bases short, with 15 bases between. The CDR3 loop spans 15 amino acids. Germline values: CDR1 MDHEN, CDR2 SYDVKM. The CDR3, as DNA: TGTGCCAGCAGTTTAAGATCCGGACAGAATTACGAGCAGTACTTC. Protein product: CASSLRSGQNYEQYF.

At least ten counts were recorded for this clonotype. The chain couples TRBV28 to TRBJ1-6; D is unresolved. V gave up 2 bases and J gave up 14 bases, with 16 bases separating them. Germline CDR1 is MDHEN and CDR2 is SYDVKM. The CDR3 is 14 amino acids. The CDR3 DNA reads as TGTGCCAGCAGTTTAGTGAGGTCTGTATGGGCCCTCCACTTT. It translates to CASSLVRSVWALHF. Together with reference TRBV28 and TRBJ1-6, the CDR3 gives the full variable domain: DVKVTQSSRYLVKRTGEKVFLECVQDMDHENMFWYRQDPGLGLRLIYFSYDVKMKEKGDIPEGYSVSREKKERFSLILESASTNQTSMYLCASSLVRSVWALHFGNGTRLTVT.

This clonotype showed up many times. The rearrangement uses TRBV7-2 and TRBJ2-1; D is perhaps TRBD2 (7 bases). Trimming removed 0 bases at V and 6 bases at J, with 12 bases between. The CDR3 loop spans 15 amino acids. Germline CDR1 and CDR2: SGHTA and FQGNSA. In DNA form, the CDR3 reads TGTGCCAGCAGCTTAGCGGGGGGGCTTTTCAATGAGCAGTTCTTC. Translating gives CASSLAGGLFNEQFF.

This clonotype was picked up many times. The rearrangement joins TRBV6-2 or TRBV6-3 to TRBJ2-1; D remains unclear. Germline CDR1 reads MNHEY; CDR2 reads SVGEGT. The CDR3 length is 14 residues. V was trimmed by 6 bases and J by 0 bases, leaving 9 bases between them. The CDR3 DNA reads TGTGCCAGCAGGAACGCGGACTCCTACAATGAGCAGTTCTTC. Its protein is CASRNADSYNEQFF.

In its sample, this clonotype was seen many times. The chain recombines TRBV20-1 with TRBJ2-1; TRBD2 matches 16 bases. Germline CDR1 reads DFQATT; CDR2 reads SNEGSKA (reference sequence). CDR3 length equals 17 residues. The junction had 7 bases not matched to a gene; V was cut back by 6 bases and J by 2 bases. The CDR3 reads CSAPSGTSGRAYNEQFF. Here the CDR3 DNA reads TGCAGTGCGCCGTCCGGGACTAGCGGGAGGGCCTACAATGAGCAGTTCTTC.

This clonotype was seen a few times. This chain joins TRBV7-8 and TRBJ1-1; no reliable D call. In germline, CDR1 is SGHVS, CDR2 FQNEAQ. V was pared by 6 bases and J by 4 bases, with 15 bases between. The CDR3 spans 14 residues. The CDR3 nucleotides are TGTGCCAGCAGACTGGACCTTTGGGGCACTGAAGCTTTCTTT. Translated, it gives CASRLDLWGTEAFF.

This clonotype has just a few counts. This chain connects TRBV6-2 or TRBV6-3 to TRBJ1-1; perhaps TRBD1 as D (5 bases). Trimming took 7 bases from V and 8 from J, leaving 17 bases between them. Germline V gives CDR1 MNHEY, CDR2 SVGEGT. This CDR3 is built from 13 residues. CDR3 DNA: TGTGCCAGCACTCCGTCAGGGTTCGGAGAAGCTTTCTTT. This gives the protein CASTPSGFGEAFF.

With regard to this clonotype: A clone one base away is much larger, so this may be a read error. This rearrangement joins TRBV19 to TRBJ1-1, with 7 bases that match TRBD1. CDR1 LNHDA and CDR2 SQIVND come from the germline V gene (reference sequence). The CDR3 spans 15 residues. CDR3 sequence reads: CASSIRVDRAAEAIF. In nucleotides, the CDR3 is TGTGCCAGTAGTATAAGAGTCGACAGGGCCGCTGAAGCTATCTTT.

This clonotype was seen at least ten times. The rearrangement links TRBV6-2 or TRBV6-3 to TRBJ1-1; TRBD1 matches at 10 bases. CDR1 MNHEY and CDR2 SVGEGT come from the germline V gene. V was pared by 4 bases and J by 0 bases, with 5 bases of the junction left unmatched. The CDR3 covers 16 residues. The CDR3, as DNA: TGTGCCAGCAGTTCCCGGACAGGGGGTCTGAACACTGAAGCTTTCTTT. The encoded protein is CASSSRTGGLNTEAFF.

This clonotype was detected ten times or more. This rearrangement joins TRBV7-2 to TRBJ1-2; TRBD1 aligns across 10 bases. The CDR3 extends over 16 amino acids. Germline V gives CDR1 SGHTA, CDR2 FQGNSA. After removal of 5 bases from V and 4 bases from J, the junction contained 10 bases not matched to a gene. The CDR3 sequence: CASSQMKRTGGYGYTF. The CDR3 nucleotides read TGTGCCAGCAGCCAGATGAAGAGGACAGGGGGCTATGGCTACACCTTC.

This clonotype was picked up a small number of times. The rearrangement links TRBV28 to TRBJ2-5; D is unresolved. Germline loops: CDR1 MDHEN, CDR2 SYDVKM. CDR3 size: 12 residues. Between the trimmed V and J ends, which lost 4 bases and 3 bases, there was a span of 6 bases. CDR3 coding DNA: TGTGCCAGCAGTTCATCTAAAGAGACCCAGTACTTC. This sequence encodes CASSSSKETQYF.

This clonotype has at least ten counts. The DNA of the CDR3 is TGCAGTGCTAGAAAGATGGGGACGGACTACGAGCAGTACTTC. It is translated as CSARKMGTDYEQYF. This rearrangement joins TRBV20-1 to TRBJ2-7, with D possibly called TRBD1 or TRBD2 (5 bases each). Trimming left V 2 bases short and J 3 bases short, with 14 bases between. Germline V lookup: CDR1 DFQATT, CDR2 SNEGSKA (reference sequence). This CDR3 has 14 residues.

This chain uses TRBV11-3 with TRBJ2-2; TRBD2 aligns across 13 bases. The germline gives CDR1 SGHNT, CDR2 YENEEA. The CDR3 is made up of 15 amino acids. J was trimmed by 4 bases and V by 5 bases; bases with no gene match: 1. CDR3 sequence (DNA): TGTGCCAGCAGCCGGACTAGCGGGGGCACCGGGGAGCTGTTTTTT. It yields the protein CASSRTSGGTGELFF.